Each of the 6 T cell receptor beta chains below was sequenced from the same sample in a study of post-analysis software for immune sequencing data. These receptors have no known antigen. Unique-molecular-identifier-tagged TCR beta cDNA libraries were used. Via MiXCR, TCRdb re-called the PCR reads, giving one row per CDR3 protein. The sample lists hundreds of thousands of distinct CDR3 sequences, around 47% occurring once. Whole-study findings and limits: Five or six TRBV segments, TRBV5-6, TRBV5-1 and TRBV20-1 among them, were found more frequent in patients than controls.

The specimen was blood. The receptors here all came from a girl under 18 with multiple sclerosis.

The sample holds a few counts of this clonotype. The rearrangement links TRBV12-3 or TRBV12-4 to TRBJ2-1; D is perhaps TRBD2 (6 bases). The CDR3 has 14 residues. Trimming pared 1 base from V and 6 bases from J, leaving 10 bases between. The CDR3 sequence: CASSLGGVGNEQFF. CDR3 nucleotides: TGTGCCAGCAGTTTAGGCGGGGTGGGCAATGAGCAGTTCTTC.

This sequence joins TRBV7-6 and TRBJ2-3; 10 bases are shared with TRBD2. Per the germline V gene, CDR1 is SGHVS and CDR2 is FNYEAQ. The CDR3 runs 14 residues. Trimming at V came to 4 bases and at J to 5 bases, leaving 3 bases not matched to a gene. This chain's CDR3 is CASSSPSGGDTQYF. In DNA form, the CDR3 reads TGTGCCAGCAGCTCTCCTAGCGGGGGAGATACGCAGTATTTT.

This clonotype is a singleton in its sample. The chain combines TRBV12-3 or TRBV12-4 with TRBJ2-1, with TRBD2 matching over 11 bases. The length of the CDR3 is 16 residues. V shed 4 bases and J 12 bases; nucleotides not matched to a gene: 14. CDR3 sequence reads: CASSSLVGLAEKMQFF. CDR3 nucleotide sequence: TGTGCCAGCAGTTCTCTTGTGGGACTAGCGGAGAAAATGCAGTTCTTC.

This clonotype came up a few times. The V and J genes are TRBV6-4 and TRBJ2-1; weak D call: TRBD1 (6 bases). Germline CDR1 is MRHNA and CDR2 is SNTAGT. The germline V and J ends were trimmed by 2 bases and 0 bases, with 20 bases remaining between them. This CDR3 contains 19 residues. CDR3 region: CASSDTQGPRRSSYNEQFF. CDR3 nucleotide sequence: TGTGCCAGCAGTGACACCCAGGGGCCACGAAGGAGCTCCTACAATGAGCAGTTCTTC.

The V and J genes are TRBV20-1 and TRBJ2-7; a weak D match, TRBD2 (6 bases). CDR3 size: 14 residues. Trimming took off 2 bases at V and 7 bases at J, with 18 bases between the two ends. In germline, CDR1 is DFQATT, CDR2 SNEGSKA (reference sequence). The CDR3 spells CSARSGTVVNEQYF. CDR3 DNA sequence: TGCAGTGCTAGATCCGGGACTGTCGTTAATGAGCAGTACTTC.

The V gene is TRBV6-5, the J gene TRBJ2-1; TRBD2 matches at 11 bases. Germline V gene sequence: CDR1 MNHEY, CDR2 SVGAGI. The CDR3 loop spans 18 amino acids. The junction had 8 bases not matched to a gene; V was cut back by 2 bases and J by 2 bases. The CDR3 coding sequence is TGTGCCAGCAGTTACCCCGGGACTAGCGGAGGTGCCTACAATGAGCAGTTCTTC. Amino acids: CASSYPGTSGGAYNEQFF.